This T cell receptor (beta chain) was identified during a study of neoadjuvant anti-PD-1 for oral cavity cancer. Two replicates per tumor sample, mostly from roughly 4.8 ug of genomic DNA. Produced via immunoSEQ multiplex PCR; TCRdb's table is partial and in-frame only. Of over 10,000 clones listed, around 58% are singletons. The length of the CDR3 is 14 residues. Germline V gene sequence: CDR1 MNHNS, CDR2 SASEGT. The germline V and J ends were trimmed by 6 bases and 0 bases, with 8 bases remaining between them. J is TRBJ2-2 and V is TRBV6-1, with D possibly TRBD2 on 6 matching bases. The material was tumor tissue, obtained before nivolumab (anti-PD-1) treatment. This clonotype originated in a person aged 40 to 85 with oral cavity squamous cell carcinoma. The chain's CDR3 is CASRREANTGELFF. CDR3 nucleotide sequence: TGTGCCAGCAGAAGGGAGGCGAACACCGGGGAGCTGTTTTTT.